The 30 T cell receptor beta chains below come from one sample, sequenced in a study of T-cell memory formation after mild COVID-19. MiXCR, run by TCRdb on the 5' RACE reads, gives a single entry per CDR3 protein. The table has a few hundred thousand distinct CDR3 sequences, under 30% seen once; the top ten hold about 13%. Input material: PBMCs or a T cell subset sorted from them (not recorded which). These receptor sequences come from an adult woman who had mild COVID-19 (a few samples of this study predate the infection). Cell type and time point are not known.

The V and J genes are TRBV12-3 or TRBV12-4 and TRBJ2-3; 7 nucleotides align to TRBD2. The V segment lost 3 bases and the J segment 6 bases; nucleotides outside the gene matches: 3. The CDR3 is 13 amino acids. The CDR3 loop reads CASSFMGGDTQYF. As DNA, the CDR3 is TGTGCCAGCAGTTTTATGGGGGGGGATACGCAGTATTTT.

The CDR3 sequence: CASSPDGRNTIYF. The CDR3 DNA follows: TGTGCCAGCAGCCCTGATGGACGGAACACCATATATTTT. The chain links TRBV3-1 to TRBJ1-3, with unresolved D. V gave up 4 bases and J gave up 7 bases, with 11 bases separating them. Germline values: CDR1 LGHDT, CDR2 YNNKEL (reference sequence). The CDR3 loop spans 13 amino acids.

The chain uses TRBV10-3 and TRBJ2-1, with 9 bases aligning to TRBD2. Trimming removed 3 bases from V and 6 bases from J; junction bases left unmatched: 3. The CDR3 contains 14 residues. Germline CDR1 reads ENHRY; CDR2 reads SYGVKD. The CDR3 bases are TGTGCCATCAGTGACGGGGGACTAGCCAATGAGCAGTTCTTC. Amino acids: CAISDGGLANEQFF.

CDR3 loop: CSARVRWTSGSNPYNEQFF. The CDR3 nucleotides are TGCAGTGCTAGAGTCCGTTGGACTAGCGGGAGTAACCCCTACAATGAGCAGTTCTTC. This chain uses TRBV20-1 with TRBJ2-1, with 13 bases matching TRBD2. The V gene's germline CDR1 is DFQATT and CDR2 SNEGSKA (reference sequence). V was pared by 1 base and J by 2 bases, with 11 bases of the junction left unmatched. This CDR3 contains 19 residues.

V gene TRBV25-1 combines with J gene TRBJ2-3, with TRBD1 identical over 9 bases. The germline gives CDR1 MGHDK, CDR2 SYGVNS. Trimming at V came to 4 bases and at J to 6 bases, leaving 5 bases not matched to a gene. The CDR3 length is 14 residues. The CDR3 loop is CASSGGQGRDTQYF. CDR3 DNA sequence: TGTGCCAGCAGTGGAGGACAGGGGAGGGATACGCAGTATTTT.

The chain uses TRBV29-1 and TRBJ2-7; 7 nucleotides align to TRBD2. Germline loops: CDR1 SQVTM, CDR2 ANQGSEA. The junction had 11 bases not matched to a gene; V was cut back by 6 bases and J by 0 bases. CDR3 length: 15 residues. Here the CDR3 DNA reads TGCAGCGTACCAGCGGGACCACTAAACTCCTACGAGCAGTACTTC. Amino acid sequence: CSVPAGPLNSYEQYF.

V usage is TRBV11-3 and J usage is TRBJ1-5, with D possibly matching TRBD1 (5 bases). Per the germline V gene, CDR1 is SGHNT and CDR2 is YENEEA. Trimming left V 3 bases short and J 8 bases short, with 11 bases between. This CDR3 spans 13 amino acids. The CDR3 protein is CASSLDMGKPQHF. For the CDR3, the DNA is TGTGCCAGCAGCTTGGACATGGGGAAGCCCCAGCATTTT.

The rearrangement joins TRBV29-1 to TRBJ2-7, with D possibly matching TRBD1 (6 bases). V lost 6 bases and J 3 bases, leaving 12 bases between the germline ends. The CDR3 sequence is 12 residues long. Germline assignment: CDR1 SQVTM and CDR2 ANQGSEA. The CDR3, as DNA: TGCAGCGTCTGGACAGCTAACTACGAGCAGTACTTC. The encoded protein is CSVWTANYEQYF.

CDR3 sequence (DNA): TGTGCCAGCAGCCGGGACAGGGGTGGGCAAGAGACCCAGTACTTC. This gives the protein CASSRDRGGQETQYF. The rearrangement links TRBV7-8 to TRBJ2-5, with 10 bases that match TRBD1. The V gene end was trimmed by 5 bases and the J gene end by 2 bases; junction bases not matched to a gene: 5. The CDR3 sequence is 15 residues long. The germline V gene has CDR1 SGHVS and CDR2 FQNEAQ.

A few counts support this clonotype. V and J are TRBV7-6 and TRBJ2-4; D might be TRBD1 or TRBD2, each matching 6 bases. CDR3 length: 14 amino acids. Germline V lookup: CDR1 SGHVS, CDR2 FNYEAQ. V dropped 5 bases and J dropped 6 bases, with 14 bases sitting between them. The DNA of the CDR3 is TGTGCCAGCAGCCCTTGGGGGGCGGGAAACATTCAGTACTTC. Translation gives CASSPWGAGNIQYF.

This clonotype was seen more than once but under ten times. The rearrangement joins TRBV7-9 to TRBJ2-2; no clear D. Germline V gene sequence: CDR1 SEHNR, CDR2 FQNEAQ (reference sequence). The CDR3 runs 15 residues. Trimming cost V 8 bases and J 1 base, with 14 bases left between them. CDR3 nucleotide sequence: TGTGCCAGCCGTCCGGGTCGGGTGAACACCGGGGAGCTGTTTTTT. Amino acid sequence: CASRPGRVNTGELFF.

This rearrangement joins TRBV7-9 to TRBJ2-7; 7 nucleotides line up with TRBD1. V trimming: 3 bases; J trimming: 2 bases; junction bases outside the gene matches: 10. This CDR3 contains 16 residues. Germline CDR1 is SEHNR and CDR2 is FQNEAQ (reference sequence). The CDR3 nucleotides read TGTGCCAGCAGCTTTCGGTTATCAGGGGGACCCTACGAGCAGTACTTC. It yields the protein CASSFRLSGGPYEQYF.

This clonotype was detected once. This rearrangement joins TRBV24-1 to TRBJ2-2; D is perhaps TRBD1 (5 bases). CDR1 is KGHDR, CDR2 SFDVKD, per germline. This CDR3 comprises 15 residues. V was cut by 3 bases and J by 6 bases, with 13 bases left in between. The CDR3 protein is CATSDPVPGSGELFF. The CDR3 coding sequence is TGTGCCACCAGTGATCCCGTTCCAGGGTCCGGGGAGCTGTTTTTT.

This sequence joins TRBV19 and TRBJ1-2; D is unresolved. With 2 bases removed from V and 2 bases from J, the gap between germline ends came to 6 bases. CDR1 and CDR2 (germline): LNHDA, SQIVND (reference sequence). The CDR3 contains 13 residues. As DNA, the CDR3 is TGTGCCAGTAGTATATACCTCAACTATGGCTACACCTTC. It encodes CASSIYLNYGYTF.

This clonotype was detected only a few times. The chain employs TRBV12-3 or TRBV12-4 and TRBJ2-2; 11 bases are a match to TRBD2. Trimming took 6 bases from V and 7 from J; bases not matched to a gene: 16. This CDR3 contains 18 residues. CDR3 in amino acids: CASSSNGLAGNGGGELFF. CDR3 in DNA: TGTGCCAGCAGCTCGAATGGACTAGCGGGTAATGGTGGCGGGGAGCTGTTTTTT.

This chain connects TRBV6-2 or TRBV6-3 to TRBJ2-7, with 8 bases that match TRBD2. The V segment lost 6 bases and the J segment 0 bases; nucleotides outside the gene matches: 10. In germline, CDR1 is MNHEY, CDR2 SVGEGT. CDR3 length: 16 residues. The DNA for the CDR3 is TGTGCCAGCAGAGAGTTAGCGGGGCTTTACTCCTACGAGCAGTACTTC. This encodes CASRELAGLYSYEQYF.

This clonotype was found a few times. The genes are TRBV4-3 and TRBJ2-1; 7 bases match TRBD2. CDR1 is LGHNA, CDR2 YSLEER, per germline. J was trimmed by 6 bases and V by 1 base; bases with no gene match: 12. The CDR3 loop spans 17 amino acids. The CDR3 spells CASSQGVETGGGNEQFF. In DNA, the CDR3 is TGCGCCAGCAGCCAAGGAGTAGAAACGGGAGGTGGCAATGAGCAGTTCTTC.

V is TRBV7-9 and J is TRBJ1-2; 9 bases line up with TRBD1. Germline loops: CDR1 SEHNR, CDR2 FQNEAQ (reference sequence). V shed 5 bases, J shed 3 bases, and the junction held 13 bases outside the gene matches. The CDR3 consists of 17 residues. DNA of the CDR3: TGTGCCAGCAGCCTAGGACAGGGGAAGGGTCTTTACTATGGCTACACCTTC. This codes for CASSLGQGKGLYYGYTF.

V is TRBV29-1 and J is TRBJ2-1; TRBD1 matches at 8 bases. Germline lookup yields CDR1 SQVTM and CDR2 ANQGSEA. The ends lost 4 bases at V and 6 bases at J; junction bases unmatched: 5. The CDR3 extends over 13 amino acids. This CDR3 reads CSVVTGVRNEQFF. The CDR3, as DNA: TGCAGCGTTGTGACAGGGGTTCGCAATGAGCAGTTCTTC.

V usage is TRBV18 and J usage is TRBJ2-7; no definite D call. With 3 bases removed from V and 2 bases from J, the gap between germline ends came to 11 bases. The V gene's germline CDR1 is KGHSH and CDR2 LQKENI. This CDR3 is 14 amino acids long. This CDR3 is CASSPQFRAYEQYF. CDR3 nucleotides: TGTGCCAGCTCACCCCAATTCCGGGCCTACGAGCAGTACTTC.

V usage is TRBV4-2 and J usage is TRBJ1-1, with D uncertain. Per germline, CDR1 LGHNA and CDR2 YNFKEQ. The CDR3 is 14 amino acids. V was trimmed by 0 bases and J by 3 bases, leaving 8 bases between them. The CDR3 region is CASSQDWEDTEAFF. CDR3 nucleotides: TGTGCCAGCAGCCAAGATTGGGAGGACACTGAAGCTTTCTTT.

This clonotype was seen a few times. V and J are TRBV12-3 or TRBV12-4 and TRBJ1-5; a possible D gene is TRBD1 (5 bases). Trimming removed 5 bases at V and 6 bases at J, with 14 bases between. The CDR3 has 14 residues. CDR3 sequence (DNA): TGTGCCAGCAGTCCCGATTTAGGGGTTCAGCCCCAGCATTTT. Its translation is CASSPDLGVQPQHF.

The chain recombines TRBV7-8 with TRBJ2-1, with 12 bases fitting TRBD2. The CDR3 has 20 amino acids. Germline trimming cut 0 bases from V and 3 bases from J; bases unmatched to any gene: 12. Looked up from germline, CDR1 is SGHVS and CDR2 is FQNEAQ. The CDR3 loop reads CASSLALRLAGVGYYNEQFF. In nucleotides, the CDR3 is TGTGCCAGCAGCTTAGCGCTGAGACTAGCGGGAGTTGGGTACTACAATGAGCAGTTCTTC.

This clonotype was seen a few times. The rearrangement links TRBV20-1 to TRBJ2-3; no definite D call. The germline gives CDR1 DFQATT, CDR2 SNEGSKA (reference sequence). The CDR3 is 12 residues long. V lost 4 bases and J 4 bases, leaving 9 bases between the germline ends. The CDR3 spells CSAISPPDTQYF. The CDR3 DNA reads TGCAGTGCTATCTCCCCCCCAGATACGCAGTATTTT.

The rearrangement uses TRBV24-1 and TRBJ2-1; 13 bases match TRBD2. Trimming cost V 9 bases and J 8 bases; bases outside gene matches: 3. The germline CDR1 and CDR2 sequences are KGHDR and SFDVKD. This CDR3 is built from 13 residues. CDR3 coding DNA: TGTGCCACCCGGACTAGCGGGAGTCATGAGCAGTTCTTC. Protein: CATRTSGSHEQFF.

V usage is TRBV5-5 and J usage is TRBJ2-7; 8 nucleotides line up with TRBD1. CDR1 is SGHKS and CDR2 is YYEKEE in the germline V gene (reference sequence). CDR3 length: 12 residues. After removal of 6 bases from V and 5 bases from J, the junction contained 4 bases not matched to a gene. The CDR3 region is CASIGTGDEQYF. The CDR3, as DNA: TGTGCCAGCATTGGGACAGGTGACGAGCAGTACTTC.

This chain links TRBV20-1 with TRBJ1-2, with unresolved D. V was pared by 6 bases and J by 8 bases, with 16 bases between. This CDR3 contains 12 residues. Germline lookup yields CDR1 DFQATT and CDR2 SNEGSKA (reference sequence). CDR3 in DNA: TGCAGTGCCCTAGATCGGCCTCGCGGCTACACCTTC. Its translation: CSALDRPRGYTF.

The chain couples TRBV5-1 to TRBJ2-7; 7 bases are a match to TRBD2. Germline lookup yields CDR1 SGHRS and CDR2 YFSETQ. J was trimmed by 6 bases and V by 4 bases; bases with no gene match: 16. The CDR3 consists of 16 residues. CDR3 amino acids: CASSRRGDSPGGEQYF. In DNA, the CDR3 is TGCGCCAGCAGCCGCCGGGGGGACTCTCCGGGGGGCGAGCAGTACTTC.

The chain carries TRBV2 and TRBJ2-3, with 8 bases fitting TRBD2. The V and J ends lost 7 bases and 5 bases, in that order; junction bases with no gene match: 11. The CDR3 totals 15 residues. Germline V lookup: CDR1 SNHLY, CDR2 FYNNEI. In nucleotides, the CDR3 is TGTGCCAGCATCAGAGCGGGGGCGGTTGGAGATACGCAGTATTTT. Protein: CASIRAGAVGDTQYF.

The J gene is TRBJ1-6, the V gene TRBV24-1; no clear D. The CDR3 consists of 10 residues. The germline CDR1 and CDR2 sequences are KGHDR and SFDVKD. V was clipped by 11 bases and J by 7 bases, with 5 bases between them. The CDR3 sequence is CARHNSPLHF. CDR3 coding DNA: TGTGCCAGACACAATTCACCCCTCCACTTT.